The T cell receptor (beta chain) described here comes from a study of control samples from healthy donors and cancer patients (dated by TCRdb to 2020 to 2021). Libraries were built with the immunoSEQ multiplex PCR assay. The immuneACCESS repertoire file appears here via TCRdb, limited to in-frame rearrangements. These files lack a portion of the clones; in checked studies, under half of the deficit traces to unresolved V genes, and the cause of the others is not known. In all, the sample holds more than 110,000 clones, and roughly 92% of those were seen once. Together, the top ten hold around 11% of the sample. With respect to this clone: The antigen this receptor binds is unknown. Within one base of it there is no much larger clone, and no base qualities were kept.

The TCR was taken from a man under 40 in good health. Sequencing used blood.

For the CDR3, the sequence is CAQRPLTGELFF. At the DNA level, the sequence is TGTGCTCAGAGGCCTCTCACCGGGGAGCTGTTTTTT. Recombination joined TRBV30 with TRBJ2-2; there is no confident call for the D gene. From a lookup of the germline V gene (reference sequence), CDR1 and CDR2 are GTSNPN and SVGIG. Taken from cysteine to phenylalanine, the CDR3 has 12 residues. The CDR3 DNA has 36 bases and is translated from base 1. Joined to the reference TRBV30 and TRBJ2-2 proteins, this CDR3 gives the full variable domain: SQTIHQWPATLVQPVGSPLSLECTVEGTSNPNLYWYRQAAGRGLQLLFYSVGIGQISSEVPQNLSASRPQDRQFILSSKKLLLSDSGFYLCAQRPLTGELFFGEGSRLTVL.